This T cell receptor (beta chain) was captured by sequencing in a study of cytomegalovirus exposure and HLA in healthy donors. The study, taken as a whole, reports: While the bulk of TCR sequences proved rare, some public TCRs turned up in many donors. The authors enumerated some 160 TCR beta chains as linked to cytomegalovirus.

About this clone: Its antigen is undetermined.

TCRdb's copy holds only in-frame clones and misses some; the assay was immunoSEQ multiplex PCR. The sample records hundreds of thousands of clones, around 85% being singletons. With V trimmed by 4 bases and J by 0 bases, 10 bases remained unmatched. The germline CDR1 and CDR2 sequences are SGHTA and FQGNSA. CDR3 length equals 17 residues. The clonotype was recovered from a woman in her 30s in good health and CMV-seropositive. Sequenced material: PBMCs. The chain has TRBV7-2 and TRBJ2-7, with 9 bases fitting TRBD1. The chain's CDR3 is CASSSSSGTGYSYEQYF. The CDR3, as DNA: TGTGCCAGCAGCTCCTCCTCCGGGACAGGGTACTCCTACGAGCAGTACTTC. Variable domain in full (rest from reference TRBV7-2 and TRBJ2-7): GAGVSQSPSNKVTEKGKDVELRCDPISGHTALYWYRQSLGQGLEFLIYFQGNSAPDKSGLPSDRFSAERTGGSVSTLTIQRTQQEDSAVYLCASSSSSGTGYSYEQYFGPGTRLTVT.